The 5 T cell receptor beta chains below all came from one sample that was sequenced in a study of blood T cell repertoires in COVID-19. Sequenced by immunoSEQ multiplex PCR; TCRdb stores in-frame clones only, minus some. The profile shows over 200,000 clones, 88% of them singletons. The sequenced sample consisted of peripheral blood. The receptors originated from a woman in her 40s who had recovered from COVID-19.

The count of this clone is one. The chain is built from TRBV2 and TRBJ1-6, with no clear D. The V gene's germline CDR1 is SNHLY and CDR2 FYNNEI. With 6 bases removed from V and 6 bases from J, the gap between germline ends came to 6 bases. The CDR3 length is 12 residues. The CDR3 DNA is TGTGCCAGCAGCGAGATTAATTCACCCCTCCACTTT. Residues: CASSEINSPLHF.

V gene TRBV25-1 combines with J gene TRBJ2-2; 7 bases are shared with TRBD2. Germline V gene sequence: CDR1 MGHDK, CDR2 SYGVNS. The length of the CDR3 is 11 residues. V dropped 7 bases and J dropped 13; count of bases not matched to a gene: 6. The CDR3 is CASTEGGPLFF. CDR3 nucleotide sequence: TGTGCCAGCACCGAGGGAGGGCCGCTGTTTTTT.

This chain joins TRBV24-1 and TRBJ1-1, with TRBD1 as a possible D gene (6 bases). V was cut by 9 bases and J by 5 bases, with 21 bases left in between. The CDR3 spans 15 residues. Looked up from germline, CDR1 is KGHDR and CDR2 is SFDVKD. The CDR3 DNA reads TGTGCCACCCGCACCGGGGGGGGCCGAGGGACTGAAGCTTTCTTT. Translated, it gives CATRTGGGRGTEAFF.

CDR3 sequence reads: CASRTGKGPGNTIYF. CDR3 nucleotide sequence: TGTGCCAGCCGGACAGGGAAGGGGCCTGGAAACACCATATATTTT. The V call is TRBV6-5, the J call TRBJ1-3, with TRBD1 identical over 8 bases. J gave up 2 bases and V 8 bases, and 8 bases lay outside the gene matches. Germline V gene sequence: CDR1 MNHEY, CDR2 SVGAGI. The CDR3 is 15 residues long.

The chain has TRBV5-1 and TRBJ2-2, with 8 bases identical to TRBD2. V lost 1 base and J lost 0; bases outside the gene matches: 11. Germline CDR1 reads SGHRS; CDR2 reads YFSETQ. CDR3 length: 19 amino acids. In DNA, the CDR3 is TGCGCCAGCAGCTTGCCAGCGGGAGCGGGGTTCGCGAACACCGGGGAGCTGTTTTTT. This sequence encodes CASSLPAGAGFANTGELFF.